Listed here are 18 T cell receptor beta chains from one sample, sequenced in a study of blood T cells in healthy people across ages. Sample-barcoded 5' priming and a J-beta primer mix drove a second PCR of roughly 6 to 12 cycles. One entry per CDR3 protein results from TCRdb running MiXCR on the 5' RACE reads. The sample consists of under 700,000 distinct CDR3 sequences, less than 25% of them appearing once. These data also formed part of another study, on T cells of mothers and their children.

The specimen was blood. These receptors originate from a boy under 18 in good health.

The chain links TRBV29-1 to TRBJ1-1; D might be TRBD1 (6 bases). The germline gives CDR1 SQVTM, CDR2 ANQGSEA. V lost 6 bases and J lost 5, with 13 bases in between. This CDR3 comprises 12 residues. CDR3 sequence (DNA): TGCAGCGTAGGAGGGGGTTGGACTGAAGCTTTCTTT. Translated, it gives CSVGGGWTEAFF.

This CDR3 reads CASSHRQGTEKLFF. The CDR3 DNA sequence: TGTGCCAGCAGCCATAGACAGGGGACTGAAAAACTGTTTTTT. This rearrangement joins TRBV5-5 to TRBJ1-4; 8 nucleotides match TRBD1. This CDR3 is built from 14 residues. Germline CDR1 and CDR2: SGHKS and YYEKEE (reference sequence). V gave up 4 bases and J gave up 7 bases; unmatched junction bases: 6.

The chain links TRBV20-1 to TRBJ2-1, with 13 bases aligning to TRBD2. This CDR3 contains 14 residues. Germline CDR1 is DFQATT and CDR2 is SNEGSKA (reference sequence). The CDR3 DNA reads as TGCAGAGCCCAAGGACTAGCGGGGGTCAATGAGCAGTTCTTC. Protein sequence: CRAQGLAGVNEQFF.

V is TRBV7-3 and J is TRBJ2-3; D is perhaps TRBD1 (6 bases). V was cut by 6 bases and J by 5 bases, with 21 bases left in between. The CDR3 consists of 16 residues. Germline assignment: CDR1 SGHTA and CDR2 FQGTGA. CDR3 DNA: TGTGCCAGCAGTAAAGGGGGTAGCGTTGGGGGAGATACGCAGTATTTT. Its protein product is CASSKGGSVGGDTQYF.

The CDR3: CSASLREIYNEQFF. The CDR3 DNA follows: TGCAGTGCTAGTTTGCGGGAGATCTACAATGAGCAGTTCTTC. The V gene is TRBV20-1, the J gene TRBJ2-1; 7 nucleotides match TRBD2. The CDR3 has 14 residues. The germline V gene has CDR1 DFQATT and CDR2 SNEGSKA (reference sequence). The trim removed 3 bases at V and 3 bases at J, leaving 5 bases unmatched.

The chain employs TRBV15 and TRBJ1-1; 10 positions match TRBD1. Germline V CDR1 and CDR2: LNHNV, YYDKDF (reference sequence). The CDR3 runs to 20 residues. V lost 0 bases, J lost 5 bases, and 18 bases stayed unmatched. As DNA, the CDR3 is TGTGCCACCAGCAGAGATCGTGGGGCAAGACAGGGGGCGCGGCGGACTGAAGCTTTCTTT. This gives the protein CATSRDRGARQGARRTEAFF.

The sample holds a few counts of this clonotype. J is TRBJ1-2 and V is TRBV7-8, with 8 nucleotides matching TRBD1. Germline V lookup: CDR1 SGHVS, CDR2 FQNEAQ. There are 15 residues in the CDR3. The V segment lost 2 bases and the J segment 7 bases; nucleotides outside the gene matches: 9. As DNA, the CDR3 is TGTGCCAGCAGCTTACCCAGAGGACAGGGCTCTGGCTACACCTTC. Translation gives CASSLPRGQGSGYTF.

The CDR3 region is CASSQGPGTGGYEQYF. CDR3 sequence (DNA): TGCGCCAGCAGCCAAGGCCCCGGGACGGGTGGTTACGAGCAGTACTTC. The chain carries TRBV4-3 and TRBJ2-7; tentatively, D is TRBD1 or TRBD2 (5 bases each). V was shortened by 1 base and J by 4 bases, with 17 bases between the two germline ends. The germline gives CDR1 LGHNA, CDR2 YSLEER. The CDR3 contains 16 residues.

This clonotype was seen a handful of times. The V call is TRBV2, the J call TRBJ1-3, with D perhaps matching TRBD1 (5 bases). Germline lookup yields CDR1 SNHLY and CDR2 FYNNEI. The CDR3 is 14 amino acids. V was trimmed by 6 bases and J by 4 bases, leaving 13 bases between them. The CDR3: CASSSRDGGNTIYF. The DNA of the CDR3 is TGTGCCAGCAGCTCGAGGGACGGAGGAAACACCATATATTTT. Filled out from reference TRBV2 and TRBJ1-3, the complete variable domain reads EPEVTQTPSHQVTQMGQEVILRCVPISNHLYFYWYRQILGQKVEFLVSFYNNEISEKSEIFDDQFSVERPDGSNFTLKIRSTKLEDSAMYFCASSSRDGGNTIYFGEGSWLTVV.

The table lists this clonotype with a few counts. The CDR3 reads CASSENRKINQPQHF. The CDR3 region has the DNA TGTGCCAGCAGTGAAAATAGGAAGATCAATCAGCCCCAGCATTTT. This rearrangement joins TRBV2 to TRBJ1-5; D is unclear. The germline CDR1 and CDR2 sequences are SNHLY and FYNNEI. CDR3 length: 15 amino acids. The V and J ends lost 2 bases and 3 bases respectively, with 11 bases between them.

V usage is TRBV15 and J usage is TRBJ2-1; D ambiguous. Trimming left V 7 bases short and J 8 bases short, with 12 bases between. Per germline, CDR1 LNHNV and CDR2 YYDKDF (reference sequence). This CDR3 is built from 12 residues. The CDR3 sequence: CATNSSLDEQFF. The CDR3 DNA sequence: TGTGCCACCAACAGTAGTCTGGATGAGCAGTTCTTC.

The chain links TRBV28 to TRBJ2-7; tentative D call: TRBD1 (5 bases). Germline CDR1 MDHEN, CDR2 SYDVKM. Trimming cost V 5 bases and J 0 bases, with 11 bases left between them. The CDR3 totals 14 residues. Written as DNA, the CDR3 is TGTGCCAGCAGTAAACAGGCAAGCTCCTACGAGCAGTACTTC. Amino acid sequence: CASSKQASSYEQYF.

The chain is built from TRBV11-2 and TRBJ1-1; D remains ambiguous. The CDR3 extends over 14 amino acids. V was trimmed by 3 bases and J by 3 bases, leaving 11 bases between them. Looked up from germline, CDR1 is SGHAT and CDR2 is FQNNGV. This chain's CDR3 is CASSFGLGDTEAFF. DNA of the CDR3: TGTGCCAGCAGCTTCGGGCTTGGCGACACTGAAGCTTTCTTT.

The table lists this clonotype with a few counts. The chain is built from TRBV5-1 and TRBJ1-1, with TRBD1 matching over 7 bases. Unmatched junction bases numbered 8, after V lost 4 bases and J lost 5 bases. This CDR3 comprises 14 residues. Germline CDR1 SGHRS, CDR2 YFSETQ. The CDR3 DNA sequence: TGCGCCAGCAGCAGGGACAGTTCCGGGACTGAAGCTTTCTTT. Translating gives CASSRDSSGTEAFF.

V gene TRBV7-3 combines with J gene TRBJ2-3; 9 bases map to TRBD2. With 5 bases clipped from V and 5 bases from J, the junction kept 11 bases outside the gene matches. CDR1 SGHTA and CDR2 FQGTGA come from the germline V gene. The CDR3 covers 16 residues. The CDR3 sequence is CASSPWAGGPRDTQYF. CDR3 sequence (DNA): TGTGCCAGCAGCCCCTGGGCGGGGGGGCCTAGAGATACGCAGTATTTT.

V and J are TRBV25-1 and TRBJ2-3; tentatively, D is TRBD1 (5 bases). The CDR3 consists of 17 residues. The V gene lost 0 bases and the J gene lost 4 bases, with 17 bases spanning the gap. Looked up from germline, CDR1 is MGHDK and CDR2 is SYGVNS. The CDR3 sequence is CASSEYVGQRRADTQYF. The CDR3 DNA is TGTGCCAGCAGTGAATATGTAGGACAACGCCGCGCAGATACGCAGTATTTT.

V gene TRBV7-2 combines with J gene TRBJ2-7; 7 nucleotides match TRBD1. The CDR3 runs 18 residues. With V trimmed by 2 bases and J by 0 bases, 13 bases remained unmatched. Looked up from germline, CDR1 is SGHTA and CDR2 is FQGNSA. The CDR3 reads CASSLLLSGQDDSYEQYF. The CDR3 DNA reads TGTGCCAGCAGCTTACTTCTAAGCGGACAGGACGACTCCTACGAGCAGTACTTC.

CDR3 protein: CASSLGGIEYNEQFF. For the CDR3, the DNA is TGTGCCAGCAGCTTAGGGGGGATCGAATACAATGAGCAGTTCTTC. This chain connects TRBV7-2 to TRBJ2-1; D is perhaps TRBD1 or TRBD2 (5 bases each). The ends were cut back, 1 base at V and 4 bases at J, with 11 bases in the middle. The CDR3 is made up of 15 amino acids. CDR1 SGHTA and CDR2 FQGNSA come from the germline V gene.